This entry is about one T cell receptor beta chain. Its antigen is as yet unknown. The source of the sample is a study of T cells in Graves' hyperthyroidism and ophthalmopathy. Study at large: Upon initial diagnosis and before any treatment, peripheral blood was collected.

Using RNA transcripts as the source, TCR beta CDR3 regions were amplified. HTBI primers were the set used in a first-round RT-PCR of the TCR CDR3. From the multiplex PCR reads, TCRdb called clonotypes with MiXCR, one entry per CDR3 protein. The table includes fewer than 450,000 distinct CDR3 sequences, 17% detected once. Findings of the study overall: In simple terms, a model built on 13 V-J features told ophthalmopathy apart from stable hyperthyroidism. The model foresaw ophthalmopathy a median around 6 months prior to onset.

Pregnant or lactating patients were excluded, as were those with uncontrolled infection or other autoimmune disease. This CDR3 is built from 21 residues. Trimming took 5 bases from V and 2 from J; bases not matched to a gene: 23. The germline V gene has CDR1 SEHNR and CDR2 FQNEAQ (reference sequence). The chain links TRBV7-9 to TRBJ2-5, with 10 bases fitting TRBD1. The sequenced material came from blood. This clonotype was obtained from a young woman with Graves' hyperthyroidism that later progressed to Graves' ophthalmopathy. The CDR3, as DNA: TGTGCCAGCAGCCAAAAATGGACAGGGGGGGGGGGTAGCGGAACACAAGAGACCCAGTACTTC. This encodes CASSQKWTGGGGSGTQETQYF.